The next 30 T cell receptor beta chains were all read from a single sample in a study of OX40 agonist ivuxolimab in advanced cancers. The protocol was immunoSEQ multiplex PCR, while the TCRdb copy is restricted to in-frame clones and leaves out a portion. Among some 57,000 clones listed, approximately 77% were seen once. The sample consisted of CD4+ or CD8+ T cells sorted from blood, taken in a trial of the OX40 agonist ivuxolimab. The receptors come from an adult with an advanced solid tumor such as melanoma, head and neck, liver or kidney cancer.

The chain combines TRBV7-2 with TRBJ1-1; TRBD1 agrees at 8 bases. Germline CDR1 is SGHTA and CDR2 is FQGNSA. Trimming took 5 bases from V and 3 from J; bases not matched to a gene: 5. The length of the CDR3 is 14 residues. The CDR3 DNA reads as TGTGCCAGCAGCCCACAGGGGGGGGACACTGAAGCTTTCTTT. It encodes CASSPQGGDTEAFF.

The chain carries TRBV5-5 and TRBJ2-7, with D possibly being TRBD2 (6 bases). CDR1 is SGHKS and CDR2 is YYEKEE in the germline V gene (reference sequence). This CDR3 is built from 15 residues. V lost 3 bases, J lost 2 bases, and 15 bases lay in between. The CDR3 bases are TGTGCCAGCAGCTACGGCGGGATGGGAACCTACGAGCAGTACTTC. Protein: CASSYGGMGTYEQYF.

The chain is built from TRBV27 and TRBJ2-3, with TRBD2 matching over 9 bases. CDR1 MNHEY and CDR2 SMNVEV come from the germline V gene (reference sequence). The CDR3 contains 17 residues. The V gene end was trimmed by 5 bases and the J gene end by 3 bases; junction bases not matched to a gene: 12. CDR3 region: CASSGRGSGRPTDTQYF. The CDR3, as DNA: TGTGCCAGCAGTGGCCGAGGGAGCGGGAGGCCTACAGATACGCAGTATTTT.

This chain connects TRBV9 to TRBJ2-3, with D unresolved. This CDR3 comprises 13 residues. From germline, CDR1 is SGDLS and CDR2 YYNGEE. Trimming removed 0 bases from V and 13 bases from J, with 15 bases in between. CDR3: CASSVGVGRMEYF. CDR3 DNA: TGTGCCAGCAGCGTAGGGGTAGGACGAATGGAGTATTTT.

CDR3 DNA sequence: TGTGCCAGCAGCCAAATTTTTGGAAACACCATATATTTT. Protein product: CASSQIFGNTIYF. The chain carries TRBV11-3 and TRBJ1-3; D is undetermined. The CDR3 extends over 13 amino acids. Germline CDR1 and CDR2: SGHNT and YENEEA. V lost 5 bases, J lost 3 bases, and 8 bases lay in between. Full variable domain (missing parts from reference TRBV11-3 and TRBJ1-3): EAGVVQSPRYKIIEKKQPVAFWCNPISGHNTLYWYLQNLGQGPELLIRYENEEAVDDSQLPKDRFSAERLKGVDSTLKIQPAELGDSAVYLCASSQIFGNTIYFGEGSWLTVV.

The V and J genes are TRBV7-9 and TRBJ1-1, with D tentatively TRBD1 (5 bases). V lost 0 bases to trimming and J lost 3 bases, with 5 bases between them. The germline V gene has CDR1 SEHNR and CDR2 FQNEAQ (reference sequence). The CDR3 extends over 13 amino acids. In nucleotides, the CDR3 is TGTGCCAGCAGCTTAGCGACAGACACTGAAGCTTTCTTT. It yields the protein CASSLATDTEAFF.

This clone showed up just once. The chain recombines TRBV18 with TRBJ2-2; 13 positions agree with TRBD2. The V and J ends lost 0 bases and 7 bases, in that order; junction bases with no gene match: 2. The CDR3 covers 16 residues. Germline values: CDR1 KGHSH, CDR2 LQKENI. The CDR3 reads CASSPPGTSGNGELFF. The CDR3 DNA sequence: TGTGCCAGCTCACCACCCGGGACTAGCGGGAACGGGGAGCTGTTTTTT.

The chain employs TRBV7-2 and TRBJ2-6; unclear D gene. Per the germline V gene, CDR1 is SGHTA and CDR2 is FQGNSA. The CDR3 length is 12 residues. With 4 bases removed from V and 4 bases from J, the gap between germline ends came to 2 bases. The CDR3: CASSSGANVLTF. CDR3 bases: TGTGCCAGCAGCTCCGGGGCCAACGTCCTGACTTTC. The whole variable domain, filled in from reference TRBV7-2 and TRBJ2-6, reads GAGVSQSPSNKVTEKGKDVELRCDPISGHTALYWYRQSLGQGLEFLIYFQGNSAPDKSGLPSDRFSAERTGGSVSTLTIQRTQQEDSAVYLCASSSGANVLTFGAGSRLTVL.

This clone was counted a few times. V and J are TRBV18 and TRBJ1-1; TRBD1 matches at 7 bases. This CDR3 is 15 amino acids long. Germline lookup yields CDR1 KGHSH and CDR2 LQKENI. V shed 3 bases and J 3 bases; nucleotides not matched to a gene: 7. In DNA form, the CDR3 reads TGTGCCAGCTCACCCTCGACAGGGCGAGACACTGAAGCTTTCTTT. It is translated as CASSPSTGRDTEAFF.

This chain connects TRBV11-2 to TRBJ2-3; tentative D call: TRBD2 (6 bases). V gave up 5 bases and J gave up 0 bases, with 18 bases separating them. CDR1 and CDR2 from the germline V gene are SGHAT and FQNNGV. This CDR3 has 17 residues. For the CDR3, the DNA is TGTGCCAGCAGCCTGCAAGCTCTAGCGACTAGCACAGATACGCAGTATTTT. Amino acid sequence: CASSLQALATSTDTQYF.

The CDR3 reads CSVRWGSNTEAFF. For the CDR3, the DNA is TGCAGCGTTCGCTGGGGGTCGAACACTGAAGCTTTCTTT. This sequence joins TRBV29-1 and TRBJ1-1, with D possibly being TRBD1 (5 bases). V was trimmed by 5 bases and J by 1 base, leaving 11 bases between them. Germline loops: CDR1 SQVTM, CDR2 ANQGSEA. The CDR3 length is 13 residues.

The J gene is TRBJ1-2, the V gene TRBV7-2; perhaps TRBD1 as D (5 bases). The CDR3 extends over 13 amino acids. Trimming left V 7 bases short and J 4 bases short, with 13 bases between. The V gene's germline CDR1 is SGHTA and CDR2 FQGNSA. The chain's CDR3 is CASNIGDGYGYTF. The CDR3 bases are TGTGCCAGCAACATAGGGGACGGCTATGGCTACACCTTC.

The chain's CDR3 is CASSQGLAGEETQYF. The CDR3 coding sequence is TGTGCCAGCTCACAAGGACTAGCGGGAGAAGAGACCCAGTACTTC. The chain couples TRBV18 to TRBJ2-5, with TRBD2 matching over 13 bases. The CDR3 consists of 15 residues. Germline-derived CDR1 and CDR2 are KGHSH and LQKENI. Trimming at V came to 4 bases and at J to 3 bases, leaving 2 bases not matched to a gene.

This clone appeared once. The DNA for the CDR3 is TGTGCCTGGAGTAGTGGGCTAGCGGGAGGGCCGGGTGAGCAGTTCTTC. Its translation: CAWSSGLAGGPGEQFF. V gene TRBV30 combines with J gene TRBJ2-1; 12 bases are a match to TRBD2. The CDR3 runs 16 residues. The germline gives CDR1 GTSNPN, CDR2 SVGIG (reference sequence). Unmatched junction bases numbered 11, after V lost 2 bases and J lost 9 bases.

The chain recombines TRBV6-1 with TRBJ2-1; D remains ambiguous. The V end lost 7 bases, the J end lost 2 bases, and 9 bases lay between the germline ends. This CDR3 contains 13 residues. Germline loops: CDR1 MNHNS, CDR2 SASEGT. CDR3 residues: CASTAFPYNEQFF. The CDR3, as DNA: TGTGCCAGCACGGCCTTTCCCTACAATGAGCAGTTCTTC.

This chain uses TRBV2 with TRBJ2-5, with a tentative D call TRBD1 (6 bases). CDR3 length equals 12 residues. Germline-derived CDR1 and CDR2 are SNHLY and FYNNEI. Trimming removed 8 bases from V and 2 bases from J, with 9 bases in between. The CDR3 DNA reads TGTGCCAGCTCGAGGGGGCAAGAGACCCAGTACTTC. It yields the protein CASSRGQETQYF.

This clone showed up just once. The V and J genes are TRBV10-3 and TRBJ2-1; 10 nucleotides match TRBD1. This CDR3 comprises 18 residues. CDR1 ENHRY and CDR2 SYGVKD come from the germline V gene. After removal of 3 bases from V and 7 bases from J, the junction contained 15 bases not matched to a gene. CDR3 in amino acids: CAISDPIGDRGDSNEQFF. DNA for the CDR3: TGTGCCATCAGTGACCCAATCGGGGACAGGGGCGATTCGAATGAGCAGTTCTTC.

This clone was seen just once. The chain uses TRBV2 and TRBJ2-7; D is perhaps TRBD1 (7 bases). The V and J ends lost 7 bases and 1 base respectively, with 11 bases between them. Germline V lookup: CDR1 SNHLY, CDR2 FYNNEI. This CDR3 contains 13 residues. DNA of the CDR3: TGTGCCAGCATGCGGGACAGTTCCTACGAGCAGTACTTC. This encodes CASMRDSSYEQYF. The entire variable domain, with the rest obtained from reference TRBV2 and TRBJ2-7, is as follows: EPEVTQTPSHQVTQMGQEVILRCVPISNHLYFYWYRQILGQKVEFLVSFYNNEISEKSEIFDDQFSVERPDGSNFTLKIRSTKLEDSAMYFCASMRDSSYEQYFGPGTRLTVT.

Written as DNA, the CDR3 is TGTGCCAGCTCACCACAAGGGCAGATTGAAAAACTGTTTTTT. It yields the protein CASSPQGQIEKLFF. The chain uses TRBV18 and TRBJ1-4; D remains ambiguous. CDR3 length equals 14 residues. V lost 1 base and J lost 7, with 10 bases in between. Germline CDR1 and CDR2: KGHSH and LQKENI.

V is TRBV18 and J is TRBJ1-1; D gene ambiguous. Per germline, CDR1 KGHSH and CDR2 LQKENI. The CDR3 loop spans 12 amino acids. Trimming took 2 bases from V and 6 from J, leaving 7 bases between them. The CDR3, as DNA: TGTGCCAGCTCACCAGGAAGCTCTGAAGCTTTCTTT. Translation: CASSPGSSEAFF.

The chain is built from TRBV28 and TRBJ1-1, with 7 bases lining up with TRBD1. The CDR3 is 12 amino acids. Germline values: CDR1 MDHEN, CDR2 SYDVKM. Germline trimming cut 8 bases from V and 7 bases from J; bases unmatched to any gene: 7. The CDR3 spells CASSWGTVEAFF. As DNA, the CDR3 is TGTGCCAGCTCCTGGGGGACAGTTGAAGCTTTCTTT.

The chain uses TRBV28 and TRBJ1-5; 7 bases line up with TRBD1. The CDR3 runs 15 residues. CDR1 and CDR2 from the germline V gene are MDHEN and SYDVKM. V shed 7 bases and J 2 bases; nucleotides not matched to a gene: 8. Here the CDR3 reads CASTQGGSGNQPQHF. The CDR3 DNA is TGTGCCAGCACCCAGGGGGGTAGTGGCAATCAGCCCCAGCATTTT.

The chain recombines TRBV29-1 with TRBJ1-1; D is unclear. CDR3 size: 11 residues. The germline V and J ends were trimmed by 4 bases and 0 bases, with 3 bases remaining between them. Per germline, CDR1 SQVTM and CDR2 ANQGSEA. The CDR3 DNA reads as TGCAGCGTTGGTCTGAACACTGAAGCTTTCTTT. Residues: CSVGLNTEAFF.

The rearrangement joins TRBV19 to TRBJ2-3; 7 bases agree with TRBD1. Germline V lookup: CDR1 LNHDA, CDR2 SQIVND (reference sequence). V lost 2 bases and J lost 5; bases outside the gene matches: 7. CDR3 size: 15 residues. CDR3 residues: CASSIIGGLGDTQYF. The CDR3 DNA follows: TGTGCCAGTAGTATAATAGGGGGCCTCGGAGATACGCAGTATTTT.

V usage is TRBV5-4 and J usage is TRBJ2-1; D ambiguous. Trimming cost V 10 bases and J 6 bases, with 11 bases left between them. The germline gives CDR1 SGHNT, CDR2 YYREEE (reference sequence). The CDR3 has 11 amino acids. In nucleotides, the CDR3 is TGTGCCCTCGGACCCCTCAATGAGCAGTTCTTC. This gives the protein CALGPLNEQFF. Full variable domain (remainder filled in from reference TRBV5-4 and TRBJ2-1): ETGVTQSPTHLIKTRGQQVTLRCSSQSGHNTVSWYQQALGQGPQFIFQYYREEENGRGNFPPRFSGLQFPNYSSELNVNALELDDSALYLCALGPLNEQFFGPGTRLTVL.

This chain connects TRBV18 to TRBJ1-1; 7 nucleotides agree with TRBD1. Per germline, CDR1 KGHSH and CDR2 LQKENI. V lost 3 bases and J lost 4; bases outside the gene matches: 5. CDR3 length: 14 residues. In DNA form, the CDR3 reads TGTGCCAGCTCACCGGCCAGGGGGAGCACTGAAGCTTTCTTT. Its protein is CASSPARGSTEAFF.

J is TRBJ2-5 and V is TRBV5-1; TRBD2 aligns across 11 bases. Trimming at V came to 3 bases and at J to 2 bases, leaving 15 bases not matched to a gene. The germline V gene encodes CDR1 SGHRS and CDR2 YFSETQ. CDR3 size: 19 residues. CDR3 in DNA: TGCGCCAGCAGCTCAGGACTAGCGGGCGACGACGGGGCACAAGAGACCCAGTACTTC. This encodes CASSSGLAGDDGAQETQYF.

This clone is a singleton in its sample. The rearrangement links TRBV28 to TRBJ1-5, with D possibly being TRBD1 (5 bases). The V gene lost 7 bases and the J gene lost 0 bases, with 10 bases spanning the gap. The germline V gene encodes CDR1 MDHEN and CDR2 SYDVKM. The CDR3 has 14 amino acids. CDR3 residues: CASTRDGSNQPQHF. The CDR3 DNA follows: TGTGCCAGCACCCGGGACGGTAGCAATCAGCCCCAGCATTTT.

This rearrangement joins TRBV7-2 to TRBJ2-5; 7 bases align to TRBD2. The CDR3 covers 16 residues. J gave up 5 bases and V 1 base, and 10 bases lay outside the gene matches. CDR1 is SGHTA, CDR2 FQGNSA, per germline. The CDR3 DNA sequence: TGTGCCAGCAGCTTAGGATCGGGGGAGGGATGGGAGACCCAGTACTTC. This codes for CASSLGSGEGWETQYF.

The V call is TRBV28, the J call TRBJ1-2, with D possibly matching TRBD1 (5 bases). CDR1 is MDHEN and CDR2 is SYDVKM in the germline V gene. The V end was cut by 10 bases, the J end by 2 bases, with 20 bases between. The CDR3 contains 15 residues. The CDR3 region is CATLPNRGGNYGYTF. CDR3 coding DNA: TGTGCCACCCTCCCAAATCGCGGGGGGAACTATGGCTACACCTTC.